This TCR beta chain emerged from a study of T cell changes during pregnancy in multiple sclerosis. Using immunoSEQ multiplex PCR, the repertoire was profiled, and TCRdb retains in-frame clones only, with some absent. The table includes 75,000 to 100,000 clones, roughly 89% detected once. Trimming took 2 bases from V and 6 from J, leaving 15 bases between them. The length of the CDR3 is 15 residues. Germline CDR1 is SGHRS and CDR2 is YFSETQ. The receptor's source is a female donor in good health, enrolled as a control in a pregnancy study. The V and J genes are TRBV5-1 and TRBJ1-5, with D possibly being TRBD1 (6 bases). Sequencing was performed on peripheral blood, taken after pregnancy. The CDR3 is CASSFTGRESQPQHF. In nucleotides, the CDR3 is TGCGCCAGCAGCTTTACAGGGCGAGAGAGTCAGCCCCAGCATTTT.